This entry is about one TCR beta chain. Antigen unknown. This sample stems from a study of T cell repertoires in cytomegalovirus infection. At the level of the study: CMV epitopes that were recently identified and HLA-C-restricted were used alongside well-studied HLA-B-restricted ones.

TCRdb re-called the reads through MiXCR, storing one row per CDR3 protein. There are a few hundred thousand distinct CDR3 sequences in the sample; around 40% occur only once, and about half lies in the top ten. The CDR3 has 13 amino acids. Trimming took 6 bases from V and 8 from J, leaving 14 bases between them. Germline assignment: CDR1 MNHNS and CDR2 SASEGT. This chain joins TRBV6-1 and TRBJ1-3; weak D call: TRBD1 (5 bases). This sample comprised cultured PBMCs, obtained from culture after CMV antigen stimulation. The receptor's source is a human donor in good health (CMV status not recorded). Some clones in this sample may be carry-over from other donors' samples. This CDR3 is CASSRDVSDTIYF. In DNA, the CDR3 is TGTGCCAGCAGCCGGGACGTTTCTGACACCATATATTTT.